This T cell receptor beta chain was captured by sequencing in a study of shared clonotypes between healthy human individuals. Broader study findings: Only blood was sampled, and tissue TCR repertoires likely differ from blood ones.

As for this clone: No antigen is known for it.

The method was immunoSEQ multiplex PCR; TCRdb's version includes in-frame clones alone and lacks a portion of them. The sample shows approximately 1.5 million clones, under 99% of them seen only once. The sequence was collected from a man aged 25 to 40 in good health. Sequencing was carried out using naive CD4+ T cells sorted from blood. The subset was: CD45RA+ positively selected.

The CDR3 sequence is CASGDLHGQPIGREFYEQYF. Written as DNA, the CDR3 is TGTGCTAGTGGTGATCTACACGGGCAGCCTATCGGGCGGGAGTTCTACGAGCAGTACTTC. The rearrangement joins TRBV12-5 to TRBJ2-7; 7 nucleotides agree with TRBD2. Unmatched junction bases numbered 25, after V lost 5 bases and J lost 3 bases. Germline assignment: CDR1 LGHNT and CDR2 FRNRAP. This CDR3 region has 20 residues. Complete variable domain (other parts from reference TRBV12-5 and TRBJ2-7): DARVTQTPRHKVTEMGQEVTMRCQPILGHNTVFWYRQTMMQGLELLAYFRNRAPLDDSGMPKDRFSAEMPDATLATLKIQPSEPRDSAVYFCASGDLHGQPIGREFYEQYFGPGTRLTVT.